This TCR beta chain was sequenced in a study of T cells after yellow fever vaccination. Study in general: The authors prepared low-cell-number fractions using SMART-Seq v4 Ultra Low Input.

The CDR3 sequence is 13 residues long. V lost 1 base and J 7 bases, leaving 8 bases between the germline ends. Germline-derived CDR1 and CDR2 are MGHRA and YSYEKL. This clonotype has just a few counts. Its antigen is currently unknown. Production of TCR cDNA was by 5'RACE template switching, which also added a universal primer site and UMIs. MiXCR, run by TCRdb on the 5' RACE reads, gives a single entry per CDR3 protein. Among approximately 120,000 distinct CDR3 sequences, roughly 8.2% were seen once, and the ten largest hold approximately 39%. Findings of the study overall: Abundant clonotypes from the bulk population could contaminate FACS-sorted repertoires.

The TCR sequence derives from a man younger than 35 who received the YFV17D yellow fever vaccine. Sequenced here: CD8+ T cells sorted from PBMCs, sampled on the day of the yellow fever booster vaccination. V and J are TRBV4-1 and TRBJ2-1, with a weak D call TRBD1 (5 bases). The CDR3 sequence: CASSQVGQNEQFF. CDR3 sequence (DNA): TGCGCCAGCAGCCAAGTTGGACAAAATGAGCAGTTCTTC.